This TCR beta chain stems from a study of control samples from healthy donors and cancer patients. In its sample, this clone was seen once. Assay used: immunoSEQ multiplex PCR; TCRdb lists only in-frame clones, some missing. The repertoire holds 80,000 to 100,000 clones, 85% to 90% seen once, with 13% to 15% in the top ten. V lost 0 bases and J lost 2, with 8 bases in between. This CDR3 has 14 amino acids. Germline V lookup: CDR1 GTSNPN, CDR2 SVGIG (reference sequence). Sequenced material: blood. V and J are TRBV30 and TRBJ1-3; tentatively, D is TRBD1 (5 bases). The sequence came from a man in his thirties or forties in good health. The chain's CDR3 is CAWSVGTAGNTIYF. CDR3 in DNA: TGTGCCTGGAGTGTGGGGACGGCTGGAAACACCATATATTTT.